The 5 T cell receptor beta chains below were found in one sample sequenced in a study of T cell repertoires in cytomegalovirus infection (dated by TCRdb to about 2019). Sequencing relied on an Illumina HiSeq 1500. TCRdb itself trimmed the public reads at Q25 with fastp, ran MiXCR and retained productive beta chains. Every entry covers one CDR3 protein and lists the most common genes and DNA from its rows. Within this sample are approximately 700,000 distinct CDR3 sequences, with less than 40% of them counted one time only. The ten largest clones take up about 2.8% of the sample. Material: PBMCs. Receptor source: a human donor in good health (CMV status not recorded). Some clones in this sample may be carry-over from other donors' samples.

This clonotype has just a few counts. The chain employs TRBV12-3 or TRBV12-4 and TRBJ2-7, with 7 bases lining up with TRBD2. This CDR3 has 14 residues. J gave up 6 bases and V 9 bases, and 14 bases lay outside the gene matches. The CDR3 DNA reads as TGTGCCAGTCTCCCTCCCGGGGGGAGAGGCGAGCAGTACTTC. Its protein product is CASLPPGGRGEQYF.

This chain uses TRBV29-1 with TRBJ2-1; 9 positions match TRBD1. The CDR3 has 15 residues. Germline V gene data show CDR1 as SQVTM and CDR2 as ANQGSEA. V shed 5 bases, J shed 9 bases, and the junction held 14 bases outside the gene matches. The CDR3 region is CSVSSTGGVHGEQFF. The DNA for the CDR3 is TGCAGCGTTTCAAGCACAGGGGGCGTCCATGGTGAGCAGTTCTTC.

This clonotype occurred a few times. The genes are TRBV19 and TRBJ1-5; 9 nucleotides agree with TRBD1. Unmatched junction bases numbered 7, after V lost 6 bases and J lost 7 bases. CDR1 is LNHDA, CDR2 SQIVND, per germline (reference sequence). CDR3 length: 14 residues. The chain's CDR3 is CASRTQGAGQPQHF. The CDR3, as DNA: TGTGCCAGTAGGACACAGGGGGCCGGACAGCCCCAGCATTTT.

This clonotype was observed a few times. The chain employs TRBV10-3 and TRBJ1-5; D ambiguous. V was cut by 8 bases and J by 5 bases, with 10 bases left in between. CDR1 is ENHRY, CDR2 SYGVKD, per germline. This CDR3 has 12 residues. This chain's CDR3 is CAIRSPHQPQHF. In DNA form, the CDR3 reads TGTGCCATCCGTTCCCCGCATCAGCCCCAGCATTTT.

As for this clonotype: The junction and the germline gene differ at one end; a read error may be behind it. This chain connects TRBV11-2 to TRBJ2-1; tentatively, D is TRBD1 or TRBD2 (5 bases each). This CDR3 comprises 15 residues. CDR1 SGHAT and CDR2 FQNNGV come from the germline V gene. CDR3 in amino acids: CASSLGRATDGEQLF. The CDR3 DNA reads TGTGCCAGCAGCTTAGGCAGGGCCACCGATGGGGAGCAGTTATTC. Variable domain in full (rest from reference TRBV11-2 and TRBJ2-1): EAGVAQSPRYKIIEKRQSVAFWCNPISGHATLYWYQQILGQGPKLLIQFQNNGVVDDSQLPKDRFSAERLKGVDSTLKIQPAKLEDSAVYLCASSLGRATDGEQLFGPGTRLTVL.